This T cell receptor beta chain was identified in a study of human T cells and chemical hapten exposure (dated by TCRdb to the early 2020s). As for the study more broadly: For sensitization, 2% DPC in acetone was applied to a roughly 2 cm by roughly 2 cm area of upper inner arm skin. Throughout the approximately 22-week study period, patients were also given weekly therapeutic DPC doses on the scalp. Patch testing was done on the upper back using Finn chambers containing 0.01% DPC, and results were scored after 6 days according to International Contact Dermatitis Research Group standards. The mostly female patient cohort included alopecia areata with under or over 50% scalp involvement, alopecia totalis and alopecia universalis. Libraries were pooled for sequencing, and variation in per-sample TCR yields was attributed mainly to small differences in library volumes within the pool. Peripheral blood TCR repertoire changes were tracked in vivo in alopecia patients during primary and secondary sensitization to the hapten diphenylcyclopropenone (DPC). Blood samples were taken from patients before sensitization (week 0) and then at 2, 6 and about 24 weeks after DPC sensitization. Blood for TCR sequencing was provided by twenty-nine alopecia patients at one to four time points (pre-sensitization, 2, 6 and 24 weeks). Study-level results and caveats: Repeated subsampling changed both the strength of the expansion versus patch-test correlation and the threshold at which the correlation became significant. Patch test score correlated positively with the number of PT1 expanded TCRs, reaching significance at thresholds 8, 16 and 32 but not at 4. Because every patient had alopecia, a presumed autoimmune disease, the patients' immune response might differ from that of healthy individuals. The number of TCRs above 1 in 1000 frequency did not change with DPC sensitization; there was no evidence of global repertoire structure alterations. Compared with pre-sensitization or healthy control sets, expanded TCRs formed significantly more large CDR3 similarity clusters, which is consistent with antigen-driven responses.

The sample's time point label, in plain terms: patch test 1, 2 weeks after DPC sensitization. In the paper's terms, the treatment or condition label means: therapeutic diphenylcyclopropenone sensitization with weekly scalp DPC. At every patch-test visit, the blood draw took place before the patch test was put on. Patients were eligible if aged 18 to 70, diagnosed with alopecia and judged suitable for DPC therapy, and pregnant patients were excluded. Total RNA was isolated from unfractionated whole blood collected in Tempus Blood RNA tubes. This clonotype was seen ten or more times. The antigen it binds to is not known. Base quality data are lacking; no much larger clone is found one base away. V has 0 bases trimmed and J has 5 bases trimmed; junction bases matching no gene number 10. The germline V gene gives CDR1 as MNHEY and CDR2 as SVGAGI. From its cysteine to its phenylalanine, the CDR3 spans 18 amino acids. Only the CDR3 region is kept as DNA, spanning 54 bases read in frame from base 1.

Preparation of the library involved RACE. Sequencer: NextSeq 500. During library preparation, unique molecular identifiers were attached to individual cDNA molecules so that TCRs could be counted in a quantitative, reproducible way. Each blood RNA sample was used to sequence both TCR alpha and TCR beta chains. In the original analysis: Samples had a median of roughly 91,000 TCRs, with a range from roughly 20,000 to 690,600. V, J and CDR3 annotation of the TCR reads was carried out using the Decombinator software suite. Every sample was subsampled to the same number of TCRs (28,000) for the PS versus PT1 abundance plots. TCRs were defined as expanded if absent before sensitization and observed at least eight times at the 2-week time point. Clones were called with MiXCR by TCRdb after fastp trimmed the public reads at Q25, and only in-frame beta chains were retained. Duplicate CDR3 protein sequences are folded into a single record with the most common DNA and genes. The V and J calls follow TCRdb's processing rather than the paper's. The sample has some 110,000 distinct CDR3 sequences on record, about 12% of them singletons. About 1.4% of the sample comes from the top ten.

The sequence is built from TRBV6-5 and TRBJ2-2, with 9 bases aligning to TRBD1. The sample in question was whole blood, obtained in connection with sensitization to the hapten diphenylcyclopropenone (DPC). The receptor comes from a woman aged 50 to 65 with alopecia areata. Some clones in this sample may be carry-over from other donors' samples. The CDR3 protein is CASSYSPPGTGSTGELFF. The nucleotides are TGTGCCAGCAGTTACTCCCCACCCGGGACAGGGTCGACCGGGGAGCTGTTTTTT.